Shown below are 19 T cell receptor beta chains from a single sample sequenced in a study of shared clonotypes between healthy human individuals. The repertoire was sequenced with immunoSEQ multiplex PCR; TCRdb's copy has only in-frame clones and lacks some. The sample lists nearly 1 million clones; 76% were seen once. Source material: memory CD4+ T cells sorted from blood. Noted subset: CD45RA-negative fraction. The receptors here all came from a man aged 18 to 35 in good health.

Concerning this clone itself: A far larger clone differs by one base, so this is likely a read error. The rearrangement uses TRBV7-9 and TRBJ1-3, with D uncertain. There are 12 residues in the CDR3. Looked up from germline, CDR1 is SEHNR and CDR2 is FQNEAQ (reference sequence). Trimming removed 2 bases at V and 4 bases at J, with 3 bases between. This CDR3 is CASSLNGNTIYF. In DNA form, the CDR3 reads TGTGCCAGCAGCTTAAACGGAAACACCATATATTTT.

The chain links TRBV5-1 to TRBJ2-7; TRBD2 matches 14 bases. With 4 bases clipped from V and 3 bases from J, the junction kept 18 bases outside the gene matches. Germline V CDR1 and CDR2: SGHRS, YFSETQ. CDR3 length: 20 residues. The CDR3 loop is CASSLEDPGLAGGKSYEQYF. In DNA, the CDR3 is TGCGCCAGCAGCCTGGAGGACCCCGGACTAGCGGGGGGAAAAAGCTACGAGCAGTACTTC.

The sample holds a few counts of this clone. The CDR3 bases are TGTGCCAGCAGAGTGGGACAGCTGAACACTGAAGCTTTCTTT. Protein: CASRVGQLNTEAFF. The chain combines TRBV5-6 with TRBJ1-1, with TRBD1 matching 7 bases. Germline V gives CDR1 SGHDT, CDR2 YYEEEE. The V gene end was trimmed by 5 bases and the J gene end by 0 bases; junction bases not matched to a gene: 4. The CDR3 sequence is 14 residues long. The variable domain in full, with the rest retrieved from reference TRBV5-6 and TRBJ1-1, is DAGVTQSPTHLIKTRGQQVTLRCSPKSGHDTVSWYQQALGQGPQFIFQYYEEEERQRGNFPDRFSGHQFPNYSSELNVNALLLGDSALYLCASRVGQLNTEAFFGQGTRLTVV.

The V and J genes are TRBV6-9 and TRBJ2-6; no definite D call. The CDR3 has 15 residues. V dropped 6 bases and J dropped 4 bases, with 13 bases sitting between them. The germline CDR1 and CDR2 sequences are MNHGY and SVAAGI. The CDR3 region has the DNA TGTGCCAGCAGCCAAGATGCAACGGGGGCCAACGTCCTGACTTTC. Its protein product is CASSQDATGANVLTF.

The chain carries TRBV18 and TRBJ2-1; D is perhaps TRBD2 (5 bases). This CDR3 spans 14 amino acids. CDR1 and CDR2 from the germline V gene are KGHSH and LQKENI. Trimming left V 0 bases short and J 10 bases short, with 13 bases between. The CDR3, as DNA: TGTGCCAGCTCACCACCAGGTACGAGGGTAGAGCAGTTCTTC. Translating gives CASSPPGTRVEQFF. The variable domain in full, with the rest retrieved from reference TRBV18 and TRBJ2-1, is NAGVMQNPRHLVRRRGQEARLRCSPMKGHSHVYWYRQLPEEGLKFMVYLQKENIIDESGMPKERFSAEFPKEGPSILRIQQVVRGDSAAYFCASSPPGTRVEQFFGPGTRLTVL.

This chain joins TRBV9 and TRBJ2-7; the D gene is possibly TRBD1 (5 bases). V shed 0 bases and J shed 1 base, with 11 bases lying between them. Germline V gene sequence: CDR1 SGDLS, CDR2 YYNGEE. The CDR3 has 15 amino acids. CDR3 sequence (DNA): TGTGCCAGCAGCGTAGATCCAGGGAAATCCTACGAGCAGTACTTC. It translates to CASSVDPGKSYEQYF.

Comments on this clone: Other DNA sequences in this sample translate to the same CDR3. This chain uses TRBV10-3 with TRBJ2-7, with 9 bases fitting TRBD2. The CDR3 has 16 amino acids. V was pared by 0 bases and J by 1 base, with 4 bases of the junction left unmatched. The germline V gene encodes CDR1 ENHRY and CDR2 SYGVKD. The CDR3 is CAISESGLAGSYEQYF. Written as DNA, the CDR3 is TGTGCCATCAGTGAGTCGGGGCTAGCGGGATCCTACGAGCAGTACTTC.

V gene TRBV27 combines with J gene TRBJ2-3; TRBD2 aligns across 7 bases. Germline loops: CDR1 MNHEY, CDR2 SMNVEV (reference sequence). V trimming: 2 bases; J trimming: 2 bases; junction bases outside the gene matches: 1. The CDR3 is 14 amino acids. For the CDR3, the DNA is TGTGCCAGCAGTTTAGCGGGAGCCACAGATACGCAGTATTTT. It codes for CASSLAGATDTQYF.

The V gene is TRBV7-9, the J gene TRBJ1-3; the D is unclear. Trimming took off 6 bases at V and 0 bases at J, with 12 bases between the two ends. CDR1 is SEHNR, CDR2 FQNEAQ, per germline (reference sequence). The CDR3 spans 15 residues. The CDR3 DNA follows: TGTGCCAGCAGTTTCGCCTTGAGCTCTGGAAACACCATATATTTT. Its protein is CASSFALSSGNTIYF.

In this sample, this clone turned up many times. The chain carries TRBV28 and TRBJ2-3; D is unclear. V lost 2 bases, J lost 0 bases, and 3 bases lay in between. The CDR3 has 13 residues. Germline V lookup: CDR1 MDHEN, CDR2 SYDVKM. The CDR3 spells CASSLLSTDTQYF. The CDR3 DNA is TGTGCCAGCAGTTTACTGAGCACAGATACGCAGTATTTT.

With respect to this clone: Germline and junction disagree at one end, which may indicate a read error. The chain couples TRBV10-3 to TRBJ1-1; 7 nucleotides match TRBD1. CDR1 and CDR2 from the germline V gene are ENHRY and SYGVKD. This CDR3 region has 13 residues. CDR3 in amino acids: CAIREGGGALAFF. The CDR3 coding sequence is TGTGCCATCCGTGAGGGAGGGGGCGCGTTAGCTTTCTTT.

About this clone itself: Other DNA variants within this sample encode the same CDR3. This rearrangement joins TRBV6-1 to TRBJ1-4; D is unresolved. Trimming pared 1 base from V and 7 bases from J, leaving 10 bases between. Germline V CDR1 and CDR2: MNHNS, SASEGT. The CDR3 sequence is 14 residues long. The CDR3 DNA reads TGTGCCAGCAGTGAAGGGGGTTTGGGTGAAAAACTGTTTTTT. Its translation: CASSEGGLGEKLFF.

V gene TRBV29-1 combines with J gene TRBJ1-5, with 8 bases lining up with TRBD1. Losses at the gene ends were 6 bases for V and 11 bases for J; bases not matched to a gene: 6. The CDR3 loop spans 11 amino acids. Germline lookup yields CDR1 SQVTM and CDR2 ANQGSEA. CDR3 sequence (DNA): TGCAGCGTCTCAGGGGGCGAGGCCCAGCATTTT. As protein: CSVSGGEAQHF.

The chain recombines TRBV5-4 with TRBJ2-2; 8 bases align to TRBD2. Germline V gene data show CDR1 as SGHNT and CDR2 as YYREEE (reference sequence). The CDR3 is made up of 15 amino acids. V lost 10 bases to trimming and J lost 6 bases; unmatched junction nucleotides: 14. The CDR3 is CAAQREPFVAGELFF. The DNA for the CDR3 is TGTGCCGCCCAGCGGGAGCCTTTCGTGGCCGGGGAGCTGTTTTTT.

The gene calls are TRBV29-1 and TRBJ2-1; D might be TRBD1 (6 bases). From germline, CDR1 is SQVTM and CDR2 ANQGSEA. The CDR3 covers 14 residues. Trimming left V 7 bases short and J 1 base short, with 14 bases between. The CDR3 DNA is TGCAGCGCTTATGTGGGGGCGTCCTACAATGAGCAGTTCTTC. Protein sequence: CSAYVGASYNEQFF.

The sample holds one count of this clone. The V gene is TRBV7-8, the J gene TRBJ1-1; 10 bases align to TRBD1. The CDR3 is 15 residues long. CDR1 is SGHVS and CDR2 is FQNEAQ in the germline V gene. J lost 5 bases, V lost 5 bases, and 8 bases had no gene match. This chain's CDR3 is CASSLRRDRGTEAFF. The CDR3 coding sequence is TGTGCCAGCAGCCTACGCCGGGACAGGGGAACTGAAGCTTTCTTT.

The chain uses TRBV14 and TRBJ2-7; 9 bases fit TRBD1. The CDR3 runs 15 residues. CDR1 is SGHDN, CDR2 FVKESK, per germline. V shed 4 bases and J 1 base; nucleotides not matched to a gene: 5. CDR3 DNA: TGTGCCAGCAGCCTAAGCGGGACAGGGTCCTACGAGCAGTACTTC. This encodes CASSLSGTGSYEQYF. Together with reference TRBV14 and TRBJ2-7, the CDR3 gives the full variable domain: EAGVTQFPSHSVIEKGQTVTLRCDPISGHDNLYWYRRVMGKEIKFLLHFVKESKQDESGMPNNRFLAERTGGTYSTLKVQPAELEDSGVYFCASSLSGTGSYEQYFGPGTRLTVT.

The chain combines TRBV5-6 with TRBJ2-3, with 12 bases matching TRBD2. The germline V gene encodes CDR1 SGHDT and CDR2 YYEEEE. Unmatched junction bases numbered 9, after V lost 0 bases and J lost 7 bases. CDR3 length: 17 amino acids. CDR3 loop: CASSLGLAGGPWYTQYF. Here the CDR3 DNA reads TGTGCCAGCAGCTTGGGTCTAGCGGGAGGGCCATGGTATACGCAGTATTTT.

The chain employs TRBV6-5 and TRBJ2-7, with D possibly being TRBD2 (5 bases). Germline assignment: CDR1 MNHEY and CDR2 SVGAGI. V shed 7 bases and J shed 2 bases, with 18 bases lying between them. The CDR3 is 15 residues long. The chain's CDR3 is CASKRRAEGTYEQYF. The CDR3 nucleotides are TGTGCCAGCAAGAGGCGGGCAGAAGGAACCTACGAGCAGTACTTC.